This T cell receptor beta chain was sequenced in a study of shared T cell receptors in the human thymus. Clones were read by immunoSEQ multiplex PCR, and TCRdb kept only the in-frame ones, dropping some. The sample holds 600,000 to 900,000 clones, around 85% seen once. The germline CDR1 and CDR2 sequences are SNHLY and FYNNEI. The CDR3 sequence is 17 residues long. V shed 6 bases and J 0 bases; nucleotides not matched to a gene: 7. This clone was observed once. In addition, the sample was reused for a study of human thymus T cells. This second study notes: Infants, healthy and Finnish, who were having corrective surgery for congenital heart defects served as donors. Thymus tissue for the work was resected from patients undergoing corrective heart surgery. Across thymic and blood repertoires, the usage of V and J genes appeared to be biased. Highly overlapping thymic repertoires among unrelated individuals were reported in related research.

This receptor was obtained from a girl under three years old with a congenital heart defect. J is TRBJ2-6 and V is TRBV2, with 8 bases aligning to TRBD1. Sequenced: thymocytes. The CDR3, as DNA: TGTGCCAGCAGGGCAACCGGGACAGGCTCTGGGGCCAACGTCCTGACTTTC. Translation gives CASRATGTGSGANVLTF.